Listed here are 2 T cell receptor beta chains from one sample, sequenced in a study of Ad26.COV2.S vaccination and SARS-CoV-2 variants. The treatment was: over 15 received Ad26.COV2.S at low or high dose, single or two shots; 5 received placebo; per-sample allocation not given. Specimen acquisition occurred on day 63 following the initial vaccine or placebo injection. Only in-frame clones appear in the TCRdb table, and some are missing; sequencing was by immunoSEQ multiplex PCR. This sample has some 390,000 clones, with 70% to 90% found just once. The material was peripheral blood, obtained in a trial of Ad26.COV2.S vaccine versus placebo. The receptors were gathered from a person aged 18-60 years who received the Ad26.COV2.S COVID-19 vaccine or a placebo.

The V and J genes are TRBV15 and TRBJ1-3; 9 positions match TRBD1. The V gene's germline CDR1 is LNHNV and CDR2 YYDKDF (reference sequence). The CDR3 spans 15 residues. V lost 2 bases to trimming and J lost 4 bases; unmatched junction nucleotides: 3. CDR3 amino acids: CATSRTGGSGNTIYF. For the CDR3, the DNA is TGTGCCACCAGCAGAACAGGGGGCTCGGGAAACACCATATATTTT.

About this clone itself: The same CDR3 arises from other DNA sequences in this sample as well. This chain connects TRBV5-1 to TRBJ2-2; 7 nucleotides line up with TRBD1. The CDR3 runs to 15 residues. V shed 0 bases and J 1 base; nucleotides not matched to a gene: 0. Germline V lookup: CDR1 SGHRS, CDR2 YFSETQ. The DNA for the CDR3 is TGCGCCAGCAGCTTGGGACAGGGGAACACCGGGGAGCTGTTTTTT. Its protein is CASSLGQGNTGELFF.